This section outlines one TCR beta chain sequence together with its context. What it binds is not known. V shed 5 bases and J 5 bases; nucleotides not matched to a gene: 4. Germline lookup yields CDR1 ENHRY and CDR2 SYGVKD. This CDR3 has 13 residues. Assay: immunoSEQ multiplex PCR; the TCRdb copy retains only in-frame clones and omits some. The table has about 53,000 clones, about 86% seen once. This sample is drawn from a study of lymphopenia after photon versus proton radiotherapy. Points from the study as a whole: Survival link was tested only in deceased patients; proton benefit remains a possibility.

Source: peripheral blood, taken from a patient treated with photon-based radiotherapy. The TCR originated in a man in his fifties or sixties with gastric cancer. The V and J genes are TRBV10-3 and TRBJ1-1; TRBD1 matches at 8 bases. Here the CDR3 reads CAISQGAQTEAFF. CDR3 nucleotides: TGTGCCATCAGTCAGGGGGCGCAGACTGAAGCTTTCTTT.